One TCR beta chain is described in this entry. The sample originates from a study of blood T cell repertoires in COVID-19. Looking at the study overall: T cells, B-cell-depleted T cells, or PBMCs provided the cDNA or gDNA that served as material.

Libraries were prepared by immunoSEQ multiplex PCR; TCRdb keeps only in-frame clonotypes and omits some of them. The table lists about 440,000 clones, about 85% of them singletons, with roughly 2% in the top ten. This study enrolled people aged about 18 to 100 from 20 to 25 US geographic areas. Donors were grouped by their self-reported clinical history. Trimming took 2 bases from V and 5 from J, leaving 11 bases between them. This CDR3 comprises 15 residues. CDR1 is SGHRS and CDR2 is YFSETQ in the germline V gene. Sequencing was done on a sample of PBMCs or T cells enriched from blood (not recorded which). This receptor was taken from a woman aged 18-29 years with acute COVID-19. This chain joins TRBV5-1 and TRBJ1-6; D is ambiguous. In DNA form, the CDR3 reads TGCGCCAGCAGCTTACGTCAAGCGGATAATTCACCCCTCCACTTT. As protein: CASSLRQADNSPLHF.